This TCR beta chain was documented in a study of blood T cells in healthy people across ages. General study findings and limits: Long-lived and aged donors differed, with more naive CD4+ cells and higher diversity in the long-lived. Considered underestimates were the diversity estimates obtained from one million T cells. Roughly linear declines in TCR beta diversity per million T cells occurred with age.

For this clonotype: Its cognate antigen is unknown.

Next came a second PCR, run for roughly 7 to 12 cycles, which used a sample-barcoded 5' primer along with a J-beta primer mix. TCRdb ran MiXCR on the 5' RACE reads and lists one entry per CDR3 protein. The profile shows roughly 1.6 million distinct CDR3 sequences, about 35% of them singletons. The CDR3 has 11 residues. V lost 6 bases and J lost 7, with 7 bases in between. The V gene's germline CDR1 is SNHLY and CDR2 FYNNEI. This TCR derives from a woman younger than 45 in good health. The material sequenced was blood. V is TRBV2 and J is TRBJ2-1; D gene ambiguous. The CDR3 DNA reads TGTGCCAGCAGAAGGTCAAATGAGCAGTTCTTC. Its protein is CASRRSNEQFF.